The 32 T cell receptor beta chains presented below share a single source sample, sequenced in a study of blood T cell repertoires in COVID-19. The table came from immunoSEQ multiplex PCR; TCRdb's copy has only in-frame clones and leaves some out. The table shows tens of thousands of clones, with roughly nine tenths occurring only once. The material sequenced was peripheral blood. All receptors come from a human donor in a cohort sampled during active COVID-19.

This clone was detected only once. This chain joins TRBV9 and TRBJ2-1; 9 nucleotides line up with TRBD2. The ends lost 3 bases at V and 1 base at J; junction bases unmatched: 2. This CDR3 is built from 15 residues. Germline V CDR1 and CDR2: SGDLS, YYNGEE. For the CDR3, the DNA is TGTGCCAGCAGCGCCACTAGCGGGTCCTACAATGAGCAGTTCTTC. It specifies CASSATSGSYNEQFF.

The chain couples TRBV28 to TRBJ2-1, with 7 bases aligning to TRBD2. The CDR3 has 14 amino acids. Germline CDR1 MDHEN, CDR2 SYDVKM. J lost 6 bases, V lost 4 bases, and 6 bases had no gene match. The CDR3 spells CASSSGTTLNEQFF. The CDR3 DNA sequence: TGTGCCAGCAGTTCAGGGACTACACTCAATGAGCAGTTCTTC. Complete variable domain (other parts from reference TRBV28 and TRBJ2-1): DVKVTQSSRYLVKRTGEKVFLECVQDMDHENMFWYRQDPGLGLRLIYFSYDVKMKEKGDIPEGYSVSREKKERFSLILESASTNQTSMYLCASSSGTTLNEQFFGPGTRLTVL.

The chain links TRBV7-2 to TRBJ1-4; 11 bases are shared with TRBD1. The CDR3 has 15 residues. Trimming took 5 bases from V and 8 from J; bases not matched to a gene: 7. Germline CDR1 reads SGHTA; CDR2 reads FQGNSA. CDR3: CASSIAGTGGEKLFF. CDR3 sequence (DNA): TGTGCCAGCAGCATTGCCGGGACAGGGGGAGAAAAACTGTTTTTT.

This clone was seen only a few times. The chain couples TRBV28 to TRBJ2-5, with TRBD2 matching 8 bases. The CDR3 is 15 residues long. Germline trimming cut 2 bases from V and 5 bases from J; bases unmatched to any gene: 7. Germline values: CDR1 MDHEN, CDR2 SYDVKM. The CDR3 loop is CASSLGQRETETQYF. The CDR3 nucleotides read TGTGCCAGCAGTTTAGGGCAGCGGGAGACGGAGACCCAGTACTTC. Using reference TRBV28 and TRBJ2-5 for the parts outside the CDR3, the full variable domain is DVKVTQSSRYLVKRTGEKVFLECVQDMDHENMFWYRQDPGLGLRLIYFSYDVKMKEKGDIPEGYSVSREKKERFSLILESASTNQTSMYLCASSLGQRETETQYFGPGTRLLVL.

The chain employs TRBV9 and TRBJ2-1; 10 bases match TRBD2. The CDR3 has 21 residues. Germline V gene data show CDR1 as SGDLS and CDR2 as YYNGEE. V lost 4 bases to trimming and J lost 5 bases; unmatched junction nucleotides: 24. In nucleotides, the CDR3 is TGTGCCAGCAGCAGAGGAGGAGGACAGGGTAGGAGCGGGAGGGCCGACAATGAGCAGTTCTTC. It yields the protein CASSRGGGQGRSGRADNEQFF.

The chain couples TRBV2 to TRBJ1-6, with D unclear. The CDR3 covers 13 residues. Germline V gene sequence: CDR1 SNHLY, CDR2 FYNNEI. Trimming pared 2 bases from V and 14 bases from J, leaving 13 bases between. CDR3 in amino acids: CASSEKREFTLHF. The CDR3 DNA is TGTGCCAGCAGTGAAAAACGGGAATTCACCCTCCACTTT.

A single count supports this clone. This chain uses TRBV6-6 with TRBJ2-7, with 7 bases that match TRBD2. V shed 7 bases, J shed 8 bases, and the junction held 5 bases outside the gene matches. The CDR3 is made up of 11 amino acids. Germline V gene sequence: CDR1 MNHNY, CDR2 SVGAGI (reference sequence). CDR3 residues: CASTHGGKQYF. The CDR3, as DNA: TGTGCCAGCACCCACGGGGGGAAGCAGTACTTC.

The chain combines TRBV5-5 with TRBJ2-5, with 12 bases identical to TRBD2. V was pared by 4 bases and J by 5 bases, with 3 bases of the junction left unmatched. This CDR3 spans 14 amino acids. Germline lookup yields CDR1 SGHKS and CDR2 YYEKEE (reference sequence). The CDR3 sequence: CASSPGTSGETQYF. The CDR3 DNA follows: TGTGCCAGCAGCCCCGGGACTAGCGGGGAGACCCAGTACTTC.

V usage is TRBV7-2 and J usage is TRBJ2-3; 8 bases map to TRBD2. J was trimmed by 2 bases and V by 0 bases; bases with no gene match: 7. Germline CDR1 and CDR2: SGHTA and FQGNSA. The CDR3 is 17 residues long. CDR3 in DNA: TGTGCCAGCAGCTTAGCGGGCCGGGAGGGTTACACAGATACGCAGTATTTT. Amino acid sequence: CASSLAGREGYTDTQYF.

This chain joins TRBV7-2 and TRBJ2-1; D is unresolved. Germline CDR1 and CDR2: SGHTA and FQGNSA. This CDR3 region has 15 residues. Between the trimmed V and J ends, which lost 5 bases and 8 bases, there was a span of 19 bases. CDR3 coding DNA: TGTGCCAGCAGCCGCTCCTCACTCGAGAACCATGAGCAGTTCTTC. Translated: CASSRSSLENHEQFF.

This sequence joins TRBV29-1 and TRBJ2-3; 12 bases line up with TRBD2. Germline V gene lookup returns CDR1 SQVTM and CDR2 ANQGSEA. There are 20 residues in the CDR3. V dropped 1 base and J dropped 1; count of bases not matched to a gene: 15. The CDR3: CSVEGRLAGDPSPGTDTQYF. DNA of the CDR3: TGCAGCGTTGAAGGGAGACTAGCGGGGGATCCTAGCCCCGGCACAGATACGCAGTATTTT.

The chain is built from TRBV2 and TRBJ1-6; D not certain. Germline V lookup: CDR1 SNHLY, CDR2 FYNNEI. This CDR3 region has 16 residues. The V end was cut by 9 bases, the J end by 0 bases, with 15 bases between. DNA for the CDR3: TGTGCCAGGCAAACGGAGGATAGCTCCTATAATTCACCCCTCCACTTT. It is translated as CARQTEDSSYNSPLHF.

The chain combines TRBV5-1 with TRBJ1-5, with unresolved D. CDR3 length: 14 residues. The germline gives CDR1 SGHRS, CDR2 YFSETQ. V shed 0 bases and J shed 0 bases, with 4 bases lying between them. DNA of the CDR3: TGCGCCAGCAGCTTGGACGGTAGCAATCAGCCCCAGCATTTT. Translating gives CASSLDGSNQPQHF.

The chain uses TRBV3-1 (or the pseudogene TRBV3-2) and TRBJ1-3; D call uncertain. The CDR3 is made up of 14 amino acids. V was cut by 8 bases and J by 3 bases, with 14 bases left in between. The germline gives CDR1 LGHDT, CDR2 YNNKEL (reference sequence). CDR3: CASGNQVIGNTIYF. CDR3 DNA sequence: TGTGCCAGCGGAAACCAGGTGATTGGAAACACCATATATTTT.

The chain carries TRBV12-3 or TRBV12-4 and TRBJ2-7; 8 bases fit TRBD1. V dropped 1 base and J dropped 10; count of bases not matched to a gene: 6. There are 13 residues in the CDR3. The CDR3 region has the DNA TGTGCCAGCAGTTTAGGGGACAGGTTGAAACAGTACTTC. It is translated as CASSLGDRLKQYF.

V and J are TRBV28 and TRBJ1-4; D may be TRBD1 (6 bases). The ends were cut back, 2 bases at V and 8 bases at J, with 15 bases in the middle. The length of the CDR3 is 15 residues. CDR1 and CDR2 (germline): MDHEN, SYDVKM. The CDR3: CASSLIQGEGEKLFF. The CDR3 nucleotides are TGTGCCAGCAGTTTAATACAGGGAGAAGGGGAAAAACTGTTTTTT.

This rearrangement joins TRBV9 to TRBJ2-5; 7 bases align to TRBD2. V gave up 0 bases and J gave up 2 bases; unmatched junction bases: 13. CDR3 length: 18 residues. CDR1 and CDR2 from the germline V gene are SGDLS and YYNGEE. The CDR3 sequence: CASSVVAGATFNQETQYF. For the CDR3, the DNA is TGTGCCAGCAGCGTAGTCGCGGGAGCCACTTTTAATCAAGAGACCCAGTACTTC.

This clone was counted a single time. The chain combines TRBV7-9 with TRBJ1-2, with D perhaps matching TRBD1 (6 bases). Germline V gives CDR1 SEHNR, CDR2 FQNEAQ (reference sequence). V was clipped by 3 bases and J by 2 bases, with 10 bases between them. This CDR3 is 14 amino acids long. This chain's CDR3 is CASSLWTDNYGYTF. DNA of the CDR3: TGTGCCAGCAGCTTGTGGACAGACAACTATGGCTACACCTTC.

This rearrangement joins TRBV27 to TRBJ1-5; 9 nucleotides agree with TRBD1. CDR1 and CDR2 (germline): MNHEY, SMNVEV (reference sequence). J lost 2 bases, V lost 3 bases, and 2 bases had no gene match. This CDR3 is built from 15 residues. The DNA of the CDR3 is TGTGCCAGCAGTTTGGGACAGGGTGGCAATCAGCCCCAGCATTTT. Its translation is CASSLGQGGNQPQHF.

The gene calls are TRBV5-6 and TRBJ1-1, with D unresolved. CDR3 length: 9 amino acids. The V end lost 4 bases, the J end lost 8 bases, and 3 bases lay between the germline ends. The germline gives CDR1 SGHDT, CDR2 YYEEEE. As DNA, the CDR3 is TGTGCCAGCAGCCTAGAAGCTTTCTTT. Its protein is CASSLEAFF.

The rearrangement uses TRBV2 and TRBJ2-4; 7 bases agree with TRBD1. The junction had 7 bases not matched to a gene; V was cut back by 7 bases and J by 1 base. The CDR3 has 15 amino acids. Germline V lookup: CDR1 SNHLY, CDR2 FYNNEI. The CDR3 here is CASTKTGLAKNIQYF. CDR3 nucleotides: TGTGCCAGCACTAAGACAGGGTTGGCCAAAAACATTCAGTACTTC.

The chain uses TRBV27 and TRBJ1-5; TRBD1 matches at 7 bases. The V gene end was trimmed by 6 bases and the J gene end by 7 bases; junction bases not matched to a gene: 18. Per the germline V gene, CDR1 is MNHEY and CDR2 is SMNVEV (reference sequence). This CDR3 is 17 amino acids long. The CDR3 protein is CASSRDSIPTGDQPQHF. DNA of the CDR3: TGTGCCAGCAGCAGGGACAGCATTCCAACGGGGGACCAGCCCCAGCATTTT.

The V gene is TRBV4-2, the J gene TRBJ2-5; 14 bases are shared with TRBD2. CDR1 and CDR2 from the germline V gene are LGHNA and YNFKEQ. J gave up 2 bases and V 4 bases, and 3 bases lay outside the gene matches. This CDR3 contains 16 residues. The DNA for the CDR3 is TGTGCCAGCAGCCCGGGACTAGCGGGAGCTCAAGAGACCCAGTACTTC. This sequence encodes CASSPGLAGAQETQYF.

This chain joins TRBV5-4 and TRBJ1-1, with D unresolved. The germline gives CDR1 SGHNT, CDR2 YYREEE (reference sequence). Trimming shortened V by 0 bases and J by 0 bases, and 9 bases separated the two germline ends. CDR3 length equals 15 residues. In nucleotides, the CDR3 is TGTGCCAGCAGCTTGGGCGGCTCCTTGAACACTGAAGCTTTCTTT. Translation gives CASSLGGSLNTEAFF.

The chain employs TRBV30 and TRBJ1-6; 8 bases are a match to TRBD1. With V trimmed by 1 base and J by 4 bases, 0 bases remained unmatched. CDR1 and CDR2 (germline): GTSNPN, SVGIG (reference sequence). CDR3 length equals 14 residues. The CDR3 DNA reads TGTGCCTGGAGTGACAGGGGGTATAATTCACCCCTCCACTTT. Translated: CAWSDRGYNSPLHF.

This rearrangement joins TRBV7-2 to TRBJ2-3; perhaps TRBD1 as D (6 bases). CDR1 is SGHTA, CDR2 FQGNSA, per germline. Trimming removed 5 bases from V and 4 bases from J, with 10 bases in between. The CDR3 totals 13 residues. This CDR3 reads CASSPWTADTQYF. The CDR3, as DNA: TGTGCCAGCAGCCCCTGGACAGCAGATACGCAGTATTTT.

In this sample, this clone turned up once. This chain uses TRBV14 with TRBJ1-6; D unresolved. Trimming removed 1 base at V and 10 bases at J, with 5 bases between. The CDR3 length is 12 residues. Germline V gene lookup returns CDR1 SGHDN and CDR2 FVKESK. The CDR3 nucleotides read TGTGCCAGCAGCCAAGCGGTATCACCCCTCCACTTT. This encodes CASSQAVSPLHF.

This chain joins TRBV29-1 and TRBJ2-3; D is possibly TRBD1 (6 bases). Germline values: CDR1 SQVTM, CDR2 ANQGSEA. This CDR3 is built from 15 residues. V lost 1 base, J lost 8 bases, and 19 bases lay in between. CDR3 DNA sequence: TGCAGCGTTGAAGGCAGGGGTGGGCTAGAGGTTACGCAGTATTTT. This gives the protein CSVEGRGGLEVTQYF.

This rearrangement joins TRBV27 to TRBJ2-5; 12 bases fit TRBD2. Germline CDR1 is MNHEY and CDR2 is SMNVEV (reference sequence). After removal of 2 bases from V and 0 bases from J, the junction contained 10 bases not matched to a gene. The CDR3 contains 19 residues. CDR3 nucleotides: TGTGCCAGCAGTTTACGAGGACTAGCGGGGCGGTCGTACCAAGAGACCCAGTACTTC. Translating gives CASSLRGLAGRSYQETQYF.

This chain joins TRBV12-3 or TRBV12-4 and TRBJ1-2; D not certain. The CDR3 covers 13 residues. V lost 2 bases, J lost 0 bases, and 4 bases lay in between. The CDR3 sequence is CASSLQSNYGYTF. CDR3 DNA: TGTGCCAGCAGTTTACAGTCTAACTATGGCTACACCTTC.

The genes are TRBV18 and TRBJ2-5; 8 bases match TRBD2. Germline V gene data show CDR1 as KGHSH and CDR2 as LQKENI. The ends lost 4 bases at V and 5 bases at J; junction bases unmatched: 6. The CDR3 has 14 amino acids. CDR3 in amino acids: CASSLQAGVETQYF. DNA for the CDR3: TGTGCCAGCTCACTCCAAGCGGGAGTTGAGACCCAGTACTTC.

This chain joins TRBV4-3 and TRBJ1-2; D remains unclear. This CDR3 contains 13 residues. Trimming shortened V by 0 bases and J by 6 bases, and 8 bases separated the two germline ends. Germline V gives CDR1 LGHNA, CDR2 YSLEER. CDR3 in DNA: TGCGCCAGCAGCCAAGACTACCGGGATGGCTACACCTTC. Protein sequence: CASSQDYRDGYTF.